Given below is one T cell receptor beta chain in context. The table came from immunoSEQ multiplex PCR; TCRdb's copy has only in-frame clones and leaves some out. The table has a few hundred thousand clones, over 85% seen once. This entry comes from a study of blood T cell repertoires in COVID-19. The CDR3 covers 15 residues. With V trimmed by 7 bases and J by 0 bases, 8 bases remained unmatched. The germline V gene encodes CDR1 SGHRS and CDR2 YFSETQ. J is TRBJ2-3 and V is TRBV5-1, with 7 bases aligning to TRBD1. Sequenced input: peripheral blood. This sequence originates from a woman younger than 45 with COVID-19, enrolled during active disease. The CDR3 reads CASVPQGDSTDTQYF. In nucleotides, the CDR3 is TGCGCCAGCGTCCCCCAGGGGGATAGCACAGATACGCAGTATTTT. Full variable domain (outside the CDR3, taken from reference TRBV5-1 and TRBJ2-3): KAGVTQTPRYLIKTRGQQVTLSCSPISGHRSVSWYQQTPGQGLQFLFEYFSETQRNKGNFPGRFSGRQFSNSRSEMNVSTLELGDSALYLCASVPQGDSTDTQYFGPGTRLTVL.